These 8 T cell receptor beta chains originate from one sample sequenced in a study of identical twins (dated by TCRdb to 2015 to 2016). Library creation used 5' RACE. TCRdb names Illumina HiSeq 2000 as the instrument used. Clones were called with MiXCR by TCRdb after fastp trimmed the public reads at Q25, and only in-frame beta chains were retained. Rows matching on CDR3 protein sequence are summarized as one entry with the most common DNA and genes. In all, the sample holds roughly 770,000 distinct CDR3 sequences, and about 20% of those were seen once. About an eighth of the sample is in the top ten clones. The same data also went into a second study, on T cells expressing NK-cell markers.

Sequenced: PBMCs. Receptors were obtained from a woman between 18 and 29 years old in good health.

This clonotype turned up a few times. This chain joins TRBV5-1 and TRBJ1-6; no reliable D call. The CDR3 is 14 amino acids. Per germline, CDR1 SGHRS and CDR2 YFSETQ. Trimming took off 2 bases at V and 8 bases at J, with 11 bases between the two ends. For the CDR3, the DNA is TGCGCCAGCAGCTTCGGCGGAAAGGATTCACCCCTCCACTTT. It translates to CASSFGGKDSPLHF. Full variable domain (outside the CDR3, taken from reference TRBV5-1 and TRBJ1-6): KAGVTQTPRYLIKTRGQQVTLSCSPISGHRSVSWYQQTPGQGLQFLFEYFSETQRNKGNFPGRFSGRQFSNSRSEMNVSTLELGDSALYLCASSFGGKDSPLHFGNGTRLTVT.

This clonotype has just a few counts. The CDR3 bases are TGTGCCATCAGTGGCGGCCCCGACGGACGGGGAGAGACCCAGTACTTC. Encoded protein: CAISGGPDGRGETQYF. J is TRBJ2-5 and V is TRBV10-3; D perhaps matches TRBD2 (5 bases). Trimming took off 4 bases at V and 4 bases at J, with 19 bases between the two ends. The germline CDR1 and CDR2 sequences are ENHRY and SYGVKD. The CDR3 totals 16 residues.

This rearrangement joins TRBV10-1 to TRBJ2-1; 10 nucleotides line up with TRBD2. This CDR3 has 18 residues. After removal of 6 bases from V and 1 base from J, the junction contained 12 bases not matched to a gene. Per the germline V gene, CDR1 is WNHNN and CDR2 is SYGVQD (reference sequence). The CDR3 coding sequence is TGCGCCAGCAGCAAAGTCGCTAGCGGGAGAGGTTCCTACAATGAGCAGTTCTTC. It codes for CASSKVASGRGSYNEQFF.

This clonotype was detected a few times. This chain joins TRBV5-5 and TRBJ1-4; D uncertain. Trimming removed 1 base from V and 4 bases from J, with 8 bases in between. The CDR3 has 14 amino acids. The germline gives CDR1 SGHKS, CDR2 YYEKEE (reference sequence). CDR3 sequence: CASSLYGDNEKLFF. The CDR3 nucleotides read TGTGCCAGCAGCTTGTACGGAGATAATGAAAAACTGTTTTTT.

The V and J genes are TRBV9 and TRBJ2-7; D tentatively reads TRBD1 or TRBD2 (6 bases each). Germline V gene data show CDR1 as SGDLS and CDR2 as YYNGEE. This CDR3 is 15 amino acids long. V lost 3 bases and J lost 0, with 13 bases in between. CDR3 DNA: TGTGCCAGCAGCGCCGGTCCGGGGGCCTCCTACGAGCAGTACTTC. As protein: CASSAGPGASYEQYF.

V usage is TRBV20-1 and J usage is TRBJ2-7; D is uncertain. The germline V gene encodes CDR1 DFQATT and CDR2 SNEGSKA (reference sequence). With 3 bases removed from V and 3 bases from J, the gap between germline ends came to 9 bases. The CDR3 covers 12 residues. DNA of the CDR3: TGCAGTGCTAGTTTCCTCCACTACGAGCAGTACTTC. Translation gives CSASFLHYEQYF.

The chain carries TRBV9 and TRBJ2-1, with D perhaps matching TRBD1 (6 bases). Trimming stripped 3 bases from V and 3 bases from J, with 13 bases between. CDR1 SGDLS and CDR2 YYNGEE come from the germline V gene. This CDR3 has 15 amino acids. CDR3 residues: CASSATGNGYNEQFF. CDR3 nucleotides: TGTGCCAGCAGCGCAACAGGGAATGGCTACAATGAGCAGTTCTTC.

This clonotype was counted a few times. The genes are TRBV9 and TRBJ2-7; unclear D gene. V was trimmed by 0 bases and J by 3 bases, leaving 13 bases between them. The CDR3 extends over 15 amino acids. The germline CDR1 and CDR2 sequences are SGDLS and YYNGEE. CDR3 protein: CASSVAGANIYEQYF. The CDR3 DNA reads as TGTGCCAGCAGCGTAGCAGGAGCGAACATCTACGAGCAGTACTTC.